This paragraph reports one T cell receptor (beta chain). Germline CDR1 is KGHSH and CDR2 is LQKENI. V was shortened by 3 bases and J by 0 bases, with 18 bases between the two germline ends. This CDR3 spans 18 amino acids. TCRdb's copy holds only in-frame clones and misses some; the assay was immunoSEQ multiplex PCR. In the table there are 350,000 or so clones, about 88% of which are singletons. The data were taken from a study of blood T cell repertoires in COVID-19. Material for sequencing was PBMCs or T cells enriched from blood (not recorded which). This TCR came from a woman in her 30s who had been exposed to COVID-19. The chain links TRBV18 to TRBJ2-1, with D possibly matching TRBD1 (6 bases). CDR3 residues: CASSPIRTATFSYNEQFF. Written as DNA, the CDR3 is TGTGCCAGCTCACCGATAAGGACAGCCACTTTCTCCTACAATGAGCAGTTCTTC.